What follows are 31 T cell receptor beta chains derived from one specimen sequenced in a study of blood T cell repertoires in COVID-19. Some clones are missing from TCRdb's copy, which holds only in-frame ones; the method was immunoSEQ multiplex PCR. The sample has around 190,000 clones; around 83% are singletons. Sequencing was done on a sample of peripheral blood. Source of these receptors: a woman in her seventies with COVID-19, enrolled during active disease.

The chain links TRBV29-1 to TRBJ1-1; maybe TRBD1 (5 bases). The CDR3 totals 12 residues. The germline gives CDR1 SQVTM, CDR2 ANQGSEA. Deletions cut 3 bases from V and 4 bases from J, with 9 bases between. CDR3 sequence (DNA): TGCAGCGTTGACCAGGGTGGCACTGAAGCTTTCTTT. Protein sequence: CSVDQGGTEAFF. The entire variable domain, with the rest obtained from reference TRBV29-1 and TRBJ1-1, is as follows: SAVISQKPSRDICQRGTSLTIQCQVDSQVTMMFWYRQQPGQSLTLIATANQGSEATYESGFVIDKFPISRPNLTFSTLTVSNMSPEDSSIYLCSVDQGGTEAFFGQGTRLTVV.

The genes are TRBV6-6 and TRBJ2-7, with a weak D call TRBD1 (5 bases). Germline-derived CDR1 and CDR2 are MNHNY and SVGAGI (reference sequence). CDR3 length: 14 residues. The V and J ends lost 0 bases and 0 bases respectively, with 6 bases between them. The CDR3 is CASSYSDSSYEQYF. The CDR3, as DNA: TGTGCCAGCAGTTACTCAGACAGCTCCTACGAGCAGTACTTC.

V usage is TRBV9 and J usage is TRBJ2-7; 8 bases agree with TRBD2. Germline V lookup: CDR1 SGDLS, CDR2 YYNGEE. CDR3 length equals 15 residues. Unmatched junction bases numbered 7, after V lost 0 bases and J lost 5 bases. CDR3 in amino acids: CASSVDPGGSDEQYF. The CDR3 DNA follows: TGTGCCAGCAGCGTAGACCCGGGAGGGTCGGACGAGCAGTACTTC.

This clone appeared a few times. An end of the junction does not agree with germline; a read error may underlie this. The chain employs TRBV28 and TRBJ1-1; possibly TRBD1 for D (6 bases). CDR3 size: 14 residues. The germline V gene has CDR1 MDHEN and CDR2 SYDVKM. CDR3 sequence reads: CASTLTGVNAEAFF. The DNA for the CDR3 is TGTGCCAGCACTCTGACAGGAGTGAACGCTGAAGCTTTCTTT.

The chain has TRBV5-4 and TRBJ1-5; 8 bases match TRBD1. This CDR3 has 14 residues. Trimming at V came to 4 bases and at J to 5 bases, leaving 5 bases not matched to a gene. CDR1 SGHNT and CDR2 YYREEE come from the germline V gene (reference sequence). In nucleotides, the CDR3 is TGTGCCAGCAGCCTAGACAGGGGCGATCAGCCCCAGCATTTT. Residues: CASSLDRGDQPQHF.

The J gene is TRBJ2-1, the V gene TRBV19; 7 nucleotides match TRBD2. This CDR3 region has 17 residues. V lost 5 bases and J lost 0; bases outside the gene matches: 10. The V gene's germline CDR1 is LNHDA and CDR2 SQIVND (reference sequence). In DNA, the CDR3 is TGTGCCAGTAGTTTGGCTAGCGGAGGGAGCTCCTACAATGAGCAGTTCTTC. Translation gives CASSLASGGSSYNEQFF.

This clone was observed a handful of times. A junction boundary mismatches the germline segment, possibly from a read error. The V and J genes are TRBV28 and TRBJ2-7; 10 positions match TRBD2. Germline V gene lookup returns CDR1 MDHEN and CDR2 SYDVKM. This CDR3 region has 12 residues. The CDR3 sequence: CASSLASGSLTF. CDR3 in DNA: TGTGCCAGCAGTTTGGCTAGCGGGAGTCTCACCTTC. The variable domain in full, with the rest retrieved from reference TRBV28 and TRBJ2-7, is DVKVTQSSRYLVKRTGEKVFLECVQDMDHENMFWYRQDPGLGLRLIYFSYDVKMKEKGDIPEGYSVSREKKERFSLILESASTNQTSMYLCASSLASGSLTFGPGTRLTVT.

V gene TRBV3-1 (or the pseudogene TRBV3-2) combines with J gene TRBJ1-4; D might be TRBD1 (6 bases). The V end lost 0 bases, the J end lost 3 bases, and 14 bases lay between the germline ends. From germline, CDR1 is LGHDT and CDR2 YNNKEL (reference sequence). The CDR3 spans 17 residues. The CDR3 sequence is CASSQDRDNWSNEKLFF. As DNA, the CDR3 is TGTGCCAGCAGCCAAGACCGGGACAACTGGTCTAATGAAAAACTGTTTTTT.

The J gene is TRBJ2-1, the V gene TRBV24-1, with D perhaps TRBD1 (5 bases). The V end lost 5 bases, the J end lost 8 bases, and 12 bases lay between the germline ends. The CDR3 totals 13 residues. Germline V CDR1 and CDR2: KGHDR, SFDVKD. The CDR3 region has the DNA TGTGCCACCAGTGTCGGTAGCAGGGATGAGCAGTTCTTC. This gives the protein CATSVGSRDEQFF.

This sequence joins TRBV29-1 and TRBJ2-1; 10 bases fit TRBD2. Unmatched junction bases numbered 2, after V lost 6 bases and J lost 0 bases. The germline V gene has CDR1 SQVTM and CDR2 ANQGSEA. This CDR3 is 14 amino acids long. DNA of the CDR3: TGCAGCGTACTAGCGGGGAGCTCCTACAATGAGCAGTTCTTC. This sequence encodes CSVLAGSSYNEQFF.

This clone appeared once. This chain connects TRBV5-4 to TRBJ2-7; tentatively, D is TRBD1 (6 bases). The CDR3 is made up of 14 amino acids. V dropped 5 bases and J dropped 2 bases, with 14 bases sitting between them. Germline V gene lookup returns CDR1 SGHNT and CDR2 YYREEE (reference sequence). The CDR3 sequence: CASSLGDTAYEQYF. DNA of the CDR3: TGTGCCAGCAGTCTCGGGGACACCGCCTACGAGCAGTACTTC.

This clone occurred once. The rearrangement joins TRBV5-4 to TRBJ2-7; 7 bases align to TRBD1. CDR1 SGHNT and CDR2 YYREEE come from the germline V gene (reference sequence). The CDR3 has 14 amino acids. J lost 2 bases, V lost 0 bases, and 2 bases had no gene match. CDR3: CASSLGGGPYEQYF. DNA of the CDR3: TGTGCCAGCAGCTTGGGAGGGGGCCCCTACGAGCAGTACTTC.

In regard to this clone: The sample has other DNA sequences that encode this CDR3 too. The genes are TRBV6-6 and TRBJ2-5; 8 nucleotides match TRBD2. Germline values: CDR1 MNHNY, CDR2 SVGAGI (reference sequence). This CDR3 comprises 14 residues. V lost 6 bases to trimming and J lost 4 bases; unmatched junction nucleotides: 7. CDR3 sequence: CASSPGLAGETQYF. The CDR3, as DNA: TGTGCCAGCAGCCCGGGCCTAGCGGGAGAGACCCAGTACTTC.

This sequence joins TRBV2 and TRBJ2-3; the D gene is possibly TRBD1 (6 bases). Germline V gives CDR1 SNHLY, CDR2 FYNNEI. The CDR3 loop spans 14 amino acids. The CDR3 nucleotides are TGTGCGTCGCGGGTGGGGGCTAGCACAGATACGCAGTATTTT. Translation: CASRVGASTDTQYF.

The chain carries TRBV2 and TRBJ2-2; unclear D gene. Germline V lookup: CDR1 SNHLY, CDR2 FYNNEI. The V and J ends lost 7 bases and 0 bases respectively, with 12 bases between them. The CDR3 spans 15 residues. The CDR3 DNA is TGTGCCAGCACCTGGAGCCGAACGAACACCGGGGAGCTGTTTTTT. The encoded protein is CASTWSRTNTGELFF.

For the CDR3, the DNA is TGTGCCAGCAGCCAAGGAGGGAGGGGGATGCAGTATTTT. Protein product: CASSQGGRGMQYF. The V gene is TRBV3-1 (or the pseudogene TRBV3-2), the J gene TRBJ2-3, with D possibly TRBD2 on 7 matching bases. Trimming stripped 1 base from V and 11 bases from J, with 13 bases between. The CDR3 is made up of 13 amino acids. The germline CDR1 and CDR2 sequences are LGHDT and YNNKEL (reference sequence).

The chain recombines TRBV10-3 with TRBJ2-6; D possibly corresponds to TRBD1 (6 bases). CDR1 and CDR2 from the germline V gene are ENHRY and SYGVKD. Trimming removed 2 bases at V and 0 bases at J, with 11 bases between. The CDR3 has 17 residues. The CDR3: CAISEAQGYSGANVLTF. DNA for the CDR3: TGTGCCATCAGTGAGGCTCAGGGGTACTCTGGGGCCAACGTCCTGACTTTC.

The gene calls are TRBV25-1 and TRBJ2-3, with TRBD1 matching 7 bases. V lost 1 base to trimming and J lost 3 bases; unmatched junction nucleotides: 4. Germline CDR1 reads MGHDK; CDR2 reads SYGVNS. The length of the CDR3 is 15 residues. CDR3: CASSESTGKTDTQYF. The CDR3 region has the DNA TGTGCCAGCAGTGAATCGACAGGGAAGACAGATACGCAGTATTTT.

V gene TRBV2 combines with J gene TRBJ2-5; a weak D match, TRBD1 (6 bases). Germline CDR1 and CDR2: SNHLY and FYNNEI. The CDR3 covers 17 residues. V lost 6 bases and J lost 3, with 23 bases in between. CDR3 amino acids: CASSRNSYRAAKETQYF. The CDR3 DNA follows: TGTGCCAGCAGCCGAAACTCTTACAGGGCCGCGAAAGAGACCCAGTACTTC.

This clone was detected only a few times. The gene calls are TRBV19 and TRBJ2-3, with 9 nucleotides matching TRBD1. The junction had 0 bases not matched to a gene; V was cut back by 5 bases and J by 3 bases. CDR3 length: 13 residues. Germline CDR1 LNHDA, CDR2 SQIVND (reference sequence). This CDR3 is CASSGQGTDTQYF. The CDR3 DNA follows: TGTGCCAGTAGTGGACAGGGGACAGATACGCAGTATTTT.

The chain is built from TRBV3-1 (or the pseudogene TRBV3-2) and TRBJ2-3; no definite D call. This CDR3 region has 14 residues. Trimming removed 1 base at V and 2 bases at J, with 7 bases between. CDR1 and CDR2 from the germline V gene are LGHDT and YNNKEL (reference sequence). The DNA of the CDR3 is TGTGCCAGCAGCCAAGGACTTATCACAGATACGCAGTATTTT. Residues: CASSQGLITDTQYF.

The chain is built from TRBV10-3 and TRBJ2-2; 8 nucleotides line up with TRBD1. V lost 5 bases and J lost 0; bases outside the gene matches: 11. Germline values: CDR1 ENHRY, CDR2 SYGVKD. CDR3 length: 18 amino acids. This CDR3 is CAISFGRPGQANTGELFF. Here the CDR3 DNA reads TGTGCCATCAGTTTCGGACGCCCGGGACAGGCGAACACCGGGGAGCTGTTTTTT.

The chain has TRBV7-9 and TRBJ1-6; TRBD1 might be the D (5 bases). The length of the CDR3 is 12 residues. CDR1 is SEHNR, CDR2 FQNEAQ, per germline (reference sequence). V lost 4 bases and J lost 7, with 5 bases in between. The CDR3 protein is CASSSGNSPLHF. The CDR3 DNA sequence: TGTGCCAGCAGCTCAGGGAATTCACCCCTCCACTTT.

The chain employs TRBV19 and TRBJ1-2; TRBD1 agrees at 8 bases. The CDR3 is made up of 15 amino acids. The V and J ends lost 5 bases and 2 bases, in that order; junction bases with no gene match: 7. CDR1 is LNHDA, CDR2 SQIVND, per germline (reference sequence). The DNA of the CDR3 is TGTGCCAGTAGTTCCCCGGGACAGGTGAACTATGGCTACACCTTC. Translating gives CASSSPGQVNYGYTF.

This rearrangement joins TRBV6-5 to TRBJ1-2, with 9 bases aligning to TRBD1. J gave up 3 bases and V 5 bases, and 4 bases lay outside the gene matches. The germline CDR1 and CDR2 sequences are MNHEY and SVGAGI. There are 14 residues in the CDR3. The CDR3: CASSRRTGDYGYTF. The CDR3 DNA is TGTGCCAGCAGTCGTCGGACAGGGGACTATGGCTACACCTTC.

The chain is built from TRBV19 and TRBJ2-3; 8 bases map to TRBD2. Per germline, CDR1 LNHDA and CDR2 SQIVND (reference sequence). CDR3 length: 16 amino acids. V was pared by 3 bases and J by 0 bases, with 5 bases of the junction left unmatched. The CDR3 reads CASSIPGGVSTDTQYF. The CDR3 DNA sequence: TGTGCCAGTAGTATTCCGGGGGGGGTTAGCACAGATACGCAGTATTTT.

J is TRBJ2-7 and V is TRBV20-1; D is ambiguous. Germline V gene data show CDR1 as DFQATT and CDR2 as SNEGSKA (reference sequence). This CDR3 comprises 11 residues. CDR3 nucleotide sequence: TGCAGCGGGTTTGGGTCCTACGAGCAGTACTTC. It is translated as CSGFGSYEQYF.

The chain uses TRBV6-5 and TRBJ2-3; a weak D match, TRBD1 (5 bases). The CDR3 is made up of 14 amino acids. Germline V CDR1 and CDR2: MNHEY, SVGAGI. Trimming pared 6 bases from V and 1 base from J, leaving 11 bases between. The CDR3: CASRPGIRTDTQYF. In DNA form, the CDR3 reads TGTGCCAGCAGACCAGGGATACGCACAGATACGCAGTATTTT.

The chain links TRBV24-1 to TRBJ2-1; 8 positions agree with TRBD1. This CDR3 is 15 amino acids long. Trimming took 9 bases from V and 6 from J; bases not matched to a gene: 12. CDR1 and CDR2 from the germline V gene are KGHDR and SFDVKD. The CDR3 DNA reads as TGTGCCACCCAATCCGGACAGGGATTCATCAATGAGCAGTTCTTC. Encoded protein: CATQSGQGFINEQFF.

The gene calls are TRBV5-1 and TRBJ1-5; the D gene is possibly TRBD1 (5 bases). Germline-derived CDR1 and CDR2 are SGHRS and YFSETQ. This CDR3 has 15 amino acids. Trimming took 0 bases from V and 5 from J, leaving 12 bases between them. The CDR3 protein is CASSLGAQGDQPQHF. The CDR3, as DNA: TGCGCCAGCAGCTTGGGGGCCCAGGGCGATCAGCCCCAGCATTTT.

DNA for the CDR3: TGCAGCGTTGAAAGGCGTGGAGGGGGACTAGCAACGGAGACCCAGTACTTC. It specifies CSVERRGGGLATETQYF. The chain has TRBV29-1 and TRBJ2-5; TRBD2 matches 9 bases. Trimming removed 2 bases from V and 5 bases from J; junction bases left unmatched: 15. CDR1 is SQVTM and CDR2 is ANQGSEA in the germline V gene. The CDR3 has 17 amino acids.